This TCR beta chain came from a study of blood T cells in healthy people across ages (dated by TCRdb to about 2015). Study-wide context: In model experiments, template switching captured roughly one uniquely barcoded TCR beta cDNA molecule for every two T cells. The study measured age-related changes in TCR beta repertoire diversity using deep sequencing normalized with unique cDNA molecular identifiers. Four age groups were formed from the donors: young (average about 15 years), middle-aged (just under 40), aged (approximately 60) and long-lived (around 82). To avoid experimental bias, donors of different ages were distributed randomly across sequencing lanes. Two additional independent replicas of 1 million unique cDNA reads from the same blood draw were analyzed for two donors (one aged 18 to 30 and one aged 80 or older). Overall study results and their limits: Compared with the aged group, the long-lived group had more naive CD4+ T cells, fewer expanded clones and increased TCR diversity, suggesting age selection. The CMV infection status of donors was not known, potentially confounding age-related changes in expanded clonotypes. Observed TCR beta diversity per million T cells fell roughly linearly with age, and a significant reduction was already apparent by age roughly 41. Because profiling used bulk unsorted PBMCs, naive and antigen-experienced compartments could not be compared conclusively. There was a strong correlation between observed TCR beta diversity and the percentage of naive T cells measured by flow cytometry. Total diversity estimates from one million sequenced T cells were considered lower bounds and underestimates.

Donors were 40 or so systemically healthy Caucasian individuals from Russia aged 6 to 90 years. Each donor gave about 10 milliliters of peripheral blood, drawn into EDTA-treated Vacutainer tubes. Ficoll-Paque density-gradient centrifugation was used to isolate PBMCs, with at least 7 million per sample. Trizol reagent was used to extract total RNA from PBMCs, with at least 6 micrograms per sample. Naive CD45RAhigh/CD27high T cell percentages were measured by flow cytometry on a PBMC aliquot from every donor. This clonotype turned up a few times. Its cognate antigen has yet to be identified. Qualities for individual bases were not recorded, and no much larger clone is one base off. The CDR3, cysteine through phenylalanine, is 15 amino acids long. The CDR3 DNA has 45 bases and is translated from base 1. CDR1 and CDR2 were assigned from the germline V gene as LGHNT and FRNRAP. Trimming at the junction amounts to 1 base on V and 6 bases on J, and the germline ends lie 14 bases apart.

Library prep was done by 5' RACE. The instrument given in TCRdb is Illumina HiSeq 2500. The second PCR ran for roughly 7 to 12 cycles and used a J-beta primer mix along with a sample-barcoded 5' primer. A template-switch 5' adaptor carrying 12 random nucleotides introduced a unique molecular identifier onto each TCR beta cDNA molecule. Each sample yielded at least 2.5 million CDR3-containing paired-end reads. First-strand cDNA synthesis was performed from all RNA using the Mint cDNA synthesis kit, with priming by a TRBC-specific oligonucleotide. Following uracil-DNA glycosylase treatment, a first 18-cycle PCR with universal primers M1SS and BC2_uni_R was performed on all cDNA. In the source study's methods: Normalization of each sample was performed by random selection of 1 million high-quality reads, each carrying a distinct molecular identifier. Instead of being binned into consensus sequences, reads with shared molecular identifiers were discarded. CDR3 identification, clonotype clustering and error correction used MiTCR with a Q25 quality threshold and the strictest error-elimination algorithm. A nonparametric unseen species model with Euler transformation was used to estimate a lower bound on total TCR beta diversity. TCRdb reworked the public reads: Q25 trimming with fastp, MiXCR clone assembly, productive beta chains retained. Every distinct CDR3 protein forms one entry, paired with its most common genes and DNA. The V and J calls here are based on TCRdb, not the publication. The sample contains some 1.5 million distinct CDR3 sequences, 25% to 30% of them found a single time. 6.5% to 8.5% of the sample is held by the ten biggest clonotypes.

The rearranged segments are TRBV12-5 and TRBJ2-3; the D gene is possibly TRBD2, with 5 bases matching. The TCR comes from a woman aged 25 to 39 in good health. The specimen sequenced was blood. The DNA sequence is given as TGTGCTAGTGGTTTGGAGGGAAGGAGGCGGGATACGCAGTATTTT. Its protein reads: CASGLEGRRRDTQYF.